These 23 T cell receptor beta chains were all obtained from the same sample, sequenced in a study of shared T cell receptors in the human thymus. The repertoire was sequenced with immunoSEQ multiplex PCR; TCRdb's copy has only in-frame clones and lacks some. The sample includes about 380,000 clones, 95% of them seen just once. Specimen: thymocytes. These receptor sequences come from a human donor.

CDR3 in DNA: TGTGCCAGTGATACGGGACTAGCGGGCAACACCGGGGAGCTGTTTTTT. Protein: CASDTGLAGNTGELFF. The chain recombines TRBV27 with TRBJ2-2, with 12 positions matching TRBD2. Looked up from germline, CDR1 is MNHEY and CDR2 is SMNVEV (reference sequence). This CDR3 is 16 amino acids long. Unmatched junction bases numbered 7, after V lost 9 bases and J lost 2 bases.

This chain links TRBV4-1 with TRBJ1-1; D unclear. From germline, CDR1 is MGHRA and CDR2 YSYEKL. The length of the CDR3 is 16 residues. V gave up 1 base and J gave up 0 bases, with 12 bases separating them. The DNA for the CDR3 is TGCGCCAGCAGCCAAGCCCCCGTGGCTGTGAACACTGAAGCTTTCTTT. It is translated as CASSQAPVAVNTEAFF.

The rearrangement uses TRBV10-3 and TRBJ2-1; TRBD2 agrees at 9 bases. CDR1 is ENHRY, CDR2 SYGVKD, per germline. V trimming: 9 bases; J trimming: 5 bases; junction bases outside the gene matches: 20. CDR3 size: 18 residues. The CDR3, as DNA: TGTGCCATACAATCTCGCCCTTTTGGGCGGGGGGGGAACAATGAGCAGTTCTTC. Amino acid sequence: CAIQSRPFGRGGNNEQFF.

The chain couples TRBV19 to TRBJ2-7; 9 bases map to TRBD1. Germline V gene data show CDR1 as LNHDA and CDR2 as SQIVND (reference sequence). V dropped 1 base and J dropped 2; count of bases not matched to a gene: 3. This CDR3 region has 15 residues. The CDR3 DNA follows: TGTGCCAGTAGTATAGCCGGGACAGGGACCTACGAGCAGTACTTC. The encoded protein is CASSIAGTGTYEQYF.

The chain uses TRBV7-9 and TRBJ1-3; 8 positions agree with TRBD1. The germline V gene encodes CDR1 SEHNR and CDR2 FQNEAQ (reference sequence). The CDR3 length is 15 residues. V was pared by 4 bases and J by 4 bases, with 6 bases of the junction left unmatched. In DNA, the CDR3 is TGTGCCAGCAGCTCACCGACAGGGGACGGAAACACCATATATTTT. It yields the protein CASSSPTGDGNTIYF.

The chain recombines TRBV28 with TRBJ2-5; 8 bases line up with TRBD1. The CDR3 is 15 residues long. The junction had 11 bases not matched to a gene; V was cut back by 4 bases and J by 7 bases. The germline V gene encodes CDR1 MDHEN and CDR2 SYDVKM. The CDR3 coding sequence is TGTGCCAGCAGTTCAGGACAGGGCGCCCCGGGGACCCAGTACTTC. Translated, it gives CASSSGQGAPGTQYF.

The chain has TRBV12-5 and TRBJ1-2, with TRBD1 identical over 9 bases. V dropped 6 bases and J dropped 3; count of bases not matched to a gene: 2. This CDR3 spans 13 amino acids. CDR1 LGHNT and CDR2 FRNRAP come from the germline V gene. The CDR3 DNA reads as TGTGCTAGTGGCCGGGACAGGGACTATGGCTACACCTTC. Its protein is CASGRDRDYGYTF. The full variable domain, with the rest looked up from reference TRBV12-5 and TRBJ1-2, is DARVTQTPRHKVTEMGQEVTMRCQPILGHNTVFWYRQTMMQGLELLAYFRNRAPLDDSGMPKDRFSAEMPDATLATLKIQPSEPRDSAVYFCASGRDRDYGYTFGSGTRLTVV.

The V gene is TRBV5-4, the J gene TRBJ1-3; 8 bases are shared with TRBD1. Per the germline V gene, CDR1 is SGHNT and CDR2 is YYREEE (reference sequence). The CDR3 runs 19 residues. V gave up 3 bases and J gave up 0 bases; unmatched junction bases: 14. The CDR3 loop reads CASSSSDRVGISSGNTIYF. CDR3 nucleotide sequence: TGTGCCAGCAGCTCATCGGACAGGGTAGGAATCAGCTCTGGAAACACCATATATTTT.

The chain carries TRBV4-2 and TRBJ1-5; no clear D. This CDR3 comprises 15 residues. Germline V gene sequence: CDR1 LGHNA, CDR2 YNFKEQ. V shed 0 bases and J shed 5 bases, with 11 bases lying between them. CDR3 DNA sequence: TGTGCCAGCAGCCAAGATTCAAACGGTTATCAGCCCCAGCATTTT. It translates to CASSQDSNGYQPQHF.

The chain couples TRBV19 to TRBJ1-2; D is uncertain. V was pared by 5 bases and J by 6 bases, with 7 bases between. Per the germline V gene, CDR1 is LNHDA and CDR2 is SQIVND (reference sequence). This CDR3 contains 11 residues. This CDR3 reads CASSLQNGYTF. In nucleotides, the CDR3 is TGTGCCAGTAGTCTACAGAATGGCTACACCTTC.

The chain carries TRBV10-3 and TRBJ2-7, with 13 positions matching TRBD2. The V gene's germline CDR1 is ENHRY and CDR2 SYGVKD. The CDR3 length is 16 residues. V lost 7 bases, J lost 5 bases, and 11 bases stayed unmatched. For the CDR3, the DNA is TGTGCCATCAAAACCCCGGGACTAGCGGGATCCGACGAGCAGTACTTC. This gives the protein CAIKTPGLAGSDEQYF.

The count of this clone is one. The chain recombines TRBV10-3 with TRBJ2-1; D gene unclear. This CDR3 spans 13 amino acids. Trimming shortened V by 10 bases and J by 5 bases, and 15 bases separated the two germline ends. CDR1 is ENHRY, CDR2 SYGVKD, per germline. CDR3 residues: CATKDTPHNEQFF. Written as DNA, the CDR3 is TGTGCCACCAAGGATACGCCTCACAATGAGCAGTTCTTC.

This clone was counted once. V and J are TRBV28 and TRBJ2-7, with no clear D. The CDR3 consists of 14 residues. Per germline, CDR1 MDHEN and CDR2 SYDVKM. Deletions cut 10 bases from V and 1 base from J, with 17 bases between. CDR3 sequence: CATLPGQISYEQYF. The CDR3 region has the DNA TGTGCCACCCTACCGGGCCAAATTTCCTACGAGCAGTACTTC.

The rearrangement links TRBV28 to TRBJ2-7; 10 nucleotides agree with TRBD2. This CDR3 is 17 amino acids long. Germline loops: CDR1 MDHEN, CDR2 SYDVKM. The trim removed 1 base at V and 0 bases at J, leaving 6 bases unmatched. CDR3 nucleotides: TGTGCCAGCAGTTTATCCGTACTAGCGGGATTCTCCTACGAGCAGTACTTC. This codes for CASSLSVLAGFSYEQYF.

Regarding this clone: The sample contains more than one DNA sequence encoding this CDR3. The V call is TRBV7-9, the J call TRBJ1-2, with D tentatively TRBD1 (6 bases). The CDR3 covers 14 residues. Trimming pared 3 bases from V and 2 bases from J, leaving 10 bases between. Germline assignment: CDR1 SEHNR and CDR2 FQNEAQ (reference sequence). The CDR3 DNA is TGTGCCAGCAGCTTGAAGGGGGTCAACTATGGCTACACCTTC. This translates into CASSLKGVNYGYTF.

The chain couples TRBV19 to TRBJ2-2, with 11 bases aligning to TRBD2. Unmatched junction bases numbered 3, after V lost 5 bases and J lost 1 base. Per germline, CDR1 LNHDA and CDR2 SQIVND (reference sequence). The CDR3 totals 16 residues. The CDR3 nucleotides read TGTGCCAGTAGTTTTCTAGCGGGAGGGAACACCGGGGAGCTGTTTTTT. Residues: CASSFLAGGNTGELFF.

This clone has only a few counts. The chain combines TRBV9 with TRBJ2-2; D perhaps matches TRBD1 (6 bases). The CDR3 sequence is 15 residues long. Trimming pared 2 bases from V and 5 bases from J, leaving 13 bases between. Germline values: CDR1 SGDLS, CDR2 YYNGEE. The CDR3 loop is CASSVSTQGTGELFF. CDR3 DNA: TGTGCCAGCAGCGTTTCCACACAGGGAACCGGGGAGCTGTTTTTT.

This chain links TRBV19 with TRBJ2-7; 8 nucleotides agree with TRBD1. With 3 bases clipped from V and 4 bases from J, the junction kept 5 bases outside the gene matches. CDR1 and CDR2 (germline): LNHDA, SQIVND (reference sequence). There are 14 residues in the CDR3. Here the CDR3 reads CASSMWTGTYEQYF. As DNA, the CDR3 is TGTGCCAGTAGTATGTGGACAGGGACTTACGAGCAGTACTTC.

J is TRBJ2-7 and V is TRBV27; a possible D gene is TRBD2 (6 bases). The germline CDR1 and CDR2 sequences are MNHEY and SMNVEV (reference sequence). The CDR3 has 13 residues. V was pared by 11 bases and J by 0 bases, with 14 bases between. CDR3 DNA: TGTGCCGCCGGGCTAGCGCTCTCCTACGAGCAGTACTTC. It codes for CAAGLALSYEQYF.

This clone was seen once. The chain couples TRBV6-6 to TRBJ2-5; 12 positions agree with TRBD2. CDR1 is MNHNY, CDR2 SVGAGI, per germline (reference sequence). V shed 5 bases, J shed 1 base, and the junction held 2 bases outside the gene matches. This CDR3 is built from 15 residues. The CDR3 sequence: CASSPTSGSQETQYF. The CDR3 region has the DNA TGTGCCAGCAGTCCGACTAGCGGGAGCCAAGAGACCCAGTACTTC.

This chain joins TRBV4-2 and TRBJ2-7; 13 nucleotides match TRBD2. Germline-derived CDR1 and CDR2 are LGHNA and YNFKEQ. The CDR3 spans 15 residues. Trimming at V came to 4 bases and at J to 12 bases, leaving 12 bases not matched to a gene. CDR3 nucleotide sequence: TGTGCCAGCAGCCCAGAACCGGGACTAGCGGGATTGAGGTACTTC. It codes for CASSPEPGLAGLRYF.

The chain employs TRBV4-3 and TRBJ2-1, with 10 bases matching TRBD2. CDR3 length: 16 residues. Trimming took 2 bases from V and 4 from J; bases not matched to a gene: 5. Germline-derived CDR1 and CDR2 are LGHNA and YSLEER. CDR3 coding DNA: TGCGCCAGCAGCCAATGGACTAGCGGATTTTACAATGAGCAGTTCTTC. Residues: CASSQWTSGFYNEQFF.

The chain combines TRBV28 with TRBJ1-2; D is ambiguous. The CDR3 is 15 residues long. Trimming stripped 4 bases from V and 4 bases from J, with 16 bases between. The V gene's germline CDR1 is MDHEN and CDR2 SYDVKM. CDR3 loop: CASSSPEGRFYGYTF. The CDR3, as DNA: TGTGCCAGCAGTTCACCGGAAGGACGGTTCTATGGCTACACCTTC.